This T cell receptor beta chain comes out of a study of OX40 agonist ivuxolimab in advanced cancers. Sequenced by immunoSEQ multiplex PCR; TCRdb stores in-frame clones only, minus some. Here the sample spans some 100,000 clones, around 90% being singletons. Germline V gives CDR1 ENHRY, CDR2 SYGVKD. V trimming: 0 bases; J trimming: 2 bases; junction bases outside the gene matches: 10. The CDR3 contains 18 residues. This clonotype was obtained from an adult with an advanced solid tumor such as melanoma, head and neck, liver or kidney cancer. The gene calls are TRBV10-3 and TRBJ2-3, with TRBD1 identical over 8 bases. Specimen: CD4+ or CD8+ T cells sorted from blood, collected in a trial of the OX40 agonist ivuxolimab. The CDR3 is CAISESRDRTTLTDTQYF. The CDR3 DNA follows: TGTGCCATCAGTGAGTCTAGGGACAGGACTACACTCACAGATACGCAGTATTTT.